These T cell receptor beta chains were read from a single sample in a study of breast tumors, draining lymph nodes, adjacent tissues. TCRdb re-analysed the multiplex PCR reads in MiXCR, keeping a single row per CDR3 protein. The sample consists of 150,000 to 200,000 distinct CDR3 sequences, 30% to 40% of them appearing once. The specimen sequenced was axillary lymph node tissue. Source of these receptors: a female donor with breast cancer. Some clones in this sample may be carry-over from other donors' samples. CDR3s include the opening cysteine and the closing phenylalanine or tryptophan. The D gene is left open where the match is weak. Where a row states a size, it is once, few, many or the class of an expanded clone; other rows omit it.

TRBJ1-6 | - | - | TRBV12-3/TRBV12-4 | CASSYQGSGNSPLHF | TGTGCCAGCAGTTACCAGGGGAGTGGCAACTCACCCCTCCACTTT
TRBJ1-2 | - | - | TRBV20-1 | CSARTAGGTYGYTF | TGCAGTGCTCGGACAGCGGGGGGGACCTATGGCTACACCTTC
TRBJ1-6 | many | TRBD1 | TRBV6-6 | CASSPGQGTKNSPLHF | TGTGCCAGCAGCCCCGGACAGGGGACGAAGAATTCACCCCTCCACTTT
TRBJ1-1 | few | - | TRBV6-5 | CASSYFAGRTEAFF | TGTGCCAGCAGTTACTTTGCAGGGAGGACTGAAGCTTTCTTT
TRBJ1-5 | many | - | TRBV10-2 | CASRDSYSNQPQHF | TGCGCCAGCAGGGACAGCTATAGCAATCAGCCCCAGCATTTT
TRBJ2-1 | - | - | TRBV6-2/TRBV6-3 | CASSYAGTGLAGQFF | TGTGCCAGCAGTTACGCCGGGACTGGTCTCGCGGGGCAGTTCTTC
TRBJ2-3 | - | TRBD2 | TRBV28 | CASSLGGVPTQYF | TGTGCCAGCAGTTTAGGGGGGGTACCTACGCAGTATTTT
TRBJ1-6 | - | - | TRBV2 | CASSGAPGRF | TGTGCCAGCAGTGGAGCCCCTGGCCGTTTT
TRBJ2-4 | - | - | TRBV20-1 | CSARPGLGTPAKNIQYF | TGCAGTGCTAGACCTGGACTGGGTACCCCAGCCAAAAACATTCAGTACTTC
TRBJ2-1 | many | TRBD2 | TRBV20-1 | CRWASGGIGEQFF | TGCAGGTGGGCTAGCGGGGGTATTGGTGAGCAGTTCTTC
TRBJ2-3 | many | - | TRBV14 | CASSQTRGPHGAQYF | TGTGCCAGCAGCCAAACGAGGGGCCCCCACGGAGCGCAGTATTTT
TRBJ2-2 | many | - | TRBV11-1 | CASSLSGTGQNTGELFF | TGTGCCAGCAGCTTAAGTGGGACTGGACAAAACACCGGGGAGCTGTTTTTT
TRBJ1-3 | many | - | TRBV5-5 | CASSLQGYSGNTIYF | TGTGCCAGCAGCTTGCAGGGATACTCTGGAAACACCATATATTTT
TRBJ1-6 | few | TRBD1 | TRBV7-9 | CASSTLTGVDSPLHF | TGTGCCAGCAGCACCCTGACAGGGGTAGATTCACCCCTCCACTTT
TRBJ2-3 | many | - | TRBV19 | CASRGSGTQTDTQYF | TGTGCCAGTAGGGGGTCCGGGACCCAGACAGATACGCAGTATTTT
TRBJ2-5 | - | TRBD2 | TRBV29-1 | CSVRGLAGGLETQYF | TGCAGCGTTCGGGGGCTAGCGGGGGGCTTGGAGACCCAGTACTTC
TRBJ2-3 | - | TRBD2 | TRBV7-3 | CASTIRRTSGRGRKDTQYF | TGTGCCAGCACCATTCGGCGGACTAGCGGGAGGGGGAGGAAAGATACGCAGTATTTT
TRBJ1-2 | few | - | TRBV28 | CASLGGGRVGGYTF | TGTGCCAGTTTGGGGGGGGGCAGGGTCGGGGGCTACACCTTC
TRBJ2-1 | once | TRBD1 | TRBV6-2/TRBV6-3 | CASSYSQGRTEQFF | TGTGCCAGCAGTTACTCACAGGGGCGCACTGAGCAGTTCTTC
TRBJ2-7 | - | - | TRBV27 | CASSLREGGYEQYF | TGTGCCAGCAGTTTAAGGGAAGGGGGCTACGAGCAGTACTTC
TRBJ2-7 | many | TRBD2 | TRBV11-2 | CASSFPGLVREQYF | TGTGCCAGCAGCTTCCCCGGACTAGTGCGGGAGCAGTACTTC
TRBJ2-2 | once | TRBD2 | TRBV20-1 | CSAILLAGVAEQFF | TGCAGTGCTATTCTCCTAGCGGGGGTGGCTGAGCAGTTTTTT
TRBJ1-2 | many | - | TRBV7-8 | CASSLADRGWDGEGVF | TGTGCCAGCAGCTTAGCAGATCGTGGATGGGATGGAGAGGGGGTCTTC
TRBJ1-1 | - | - | TRBV30 | CAWDRTWQNTEAFF | TGTGCCTGGGATCGAACCTGGCAGAACACTGAAGCTTTCTTT
TRBJ1-2 | many | - | TRBV7-8 | CASSPGDGTRDYGYTF | TGTGCCAGCAGCCCCGGGGACGGTACGAGGGACTATGGCTACACCTTC
TRBJ1-5 | many | - | TRBV19 | CASSMQGLQPQHF | TGTGCCAGTAGTATGCAGGGGTTGCAGCCCCAGCATTTT
TRBJ2-7 | many | - | TRBV6-2/TRBV6-3 | CASSSRGLIYEQYF | TGTGCCAGCTCCTCACGGGGACTGATCTACGAGCAGTACTTC
TRBJ2-1 | many | TRBD1 | TRBV7-9 | CASSRGQGTYNEQFF | TGTGCCAGCAGCAGAGGACAGGGGACTTACAATGAGCAGTTCTTC
TRBJ2-5 | many | TRBD1 | TRBV20-1 | CSAKGAVQETQYF | TGCAGTGCTAAGGGGGCGGTCCAAGAGACCCAGTACTTC
TRBJ2-7 | - | - | TRBV3-2 | CASSQRRREVPYEQYF | TGTGCCAGCAGCCAAAGAAGGCGGGAGGTACCTTACGAGCAGTACTTC
TRBJ2-5 | many | - | TRBV5-1 | CASSTDSLRDTQYF | TGCGCCAGCAGCACAGACAGTCTTCGGGACACCCAGTACTTC
TRBJ1-4 | - | - | TRBV25-1 | CASSKCRANEKLFF | TGTGCCAGCAGTAAATGCAGAGCTAATGAAAAACTGTTTTTT
TRBJ1-1 | - | TRBD1 | TRBV20-1 | CSARDGTGRTVAFF | TGCAGTGCTAGAGATGGGACAGGGCGGACTGTGGCTTTCTTT
TRBJ2-3 | - | TRBD2 | TRBV7-2 | CASSNYPGLAGGTDTQYF | TGTGCCAGCAGCAACTACCCGGGACTAGCGGGGGGTACAGATACGCAGTATTTT
TRBJ1-2 | - | TRBD1 | TRBV6-6 | CASRAPGQGVYLF | TGTGCCAGCAGAGCCCCGGGACAGGGGGTATATTTATTC
TRBJ2-5 | many | - | TRBV5-6 | CASSFFLGAILQETQYF | TGTGCCAGCAGCTTCTTTTTGGGGGCGATCCTCCAAGAGACCCAGTACTTC
TRBJ2-4 | - | - | TRBV12-3/TRBV12-4 | CASSLRGSVKNIQYF | TGTGCCAGCAGTTTAAGGGGTAGCGTTAAAAACATTCAGTACTTC